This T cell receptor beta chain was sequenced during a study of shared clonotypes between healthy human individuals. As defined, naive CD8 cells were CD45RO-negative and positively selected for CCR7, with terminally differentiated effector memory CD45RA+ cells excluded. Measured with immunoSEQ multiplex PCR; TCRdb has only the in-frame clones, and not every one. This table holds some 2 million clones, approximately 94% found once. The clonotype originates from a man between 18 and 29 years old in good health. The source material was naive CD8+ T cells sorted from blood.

Here the CDR3 DNA reads TGTGCCAGCAGCCGAATAGGTGTCGACGAGCAGTACTTC. As protein: CASSRIGVDEQYF. The chain is built from TRBV27 and TRBJ2-7, with D unclear. CDR1 is MNHEY, CDR2 SMNVEV, per germline (reference sequence). Trimming removed 6 bases from V and 5 bases from J, with 14 bases in between. The CDR3 covers 13 residues.